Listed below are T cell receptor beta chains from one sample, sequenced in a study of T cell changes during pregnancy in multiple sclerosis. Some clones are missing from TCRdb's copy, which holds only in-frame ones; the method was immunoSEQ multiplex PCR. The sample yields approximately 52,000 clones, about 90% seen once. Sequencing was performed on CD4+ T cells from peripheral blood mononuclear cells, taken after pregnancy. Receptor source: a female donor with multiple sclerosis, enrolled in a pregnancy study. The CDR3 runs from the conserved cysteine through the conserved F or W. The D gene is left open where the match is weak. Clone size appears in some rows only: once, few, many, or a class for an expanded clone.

CDR3: CAWSVSGGEQFF
DNA: TGTGCCTGGAGTGTATCGGGGGGTGAGCAGTTCTTC
J: TRBJ2-1
D: TRBD2
size: NA
V: TRBV30

CDR3: CASSLMGQGGMNTEAFF
DNA: TGTGCCAGCAGCTTGATGGGACAGGGGGGAATGAACACTGAAGCTTTCTTT
J: TRBJ1-1
D: TRBD1
size: NA
V: TRBV5-6

CDR3: CASSRDRGNEQFF
DNA: TGTGCCAGCAGCCGGGACAGGGGTAATGAGCAGTTCTTC
J: TRBJ2-1
D: TRBD1
size: NA
V: TRBV6-5

CDR3: CASSQDGWIRGNQPQHF
DNA: TGCGCCAGCAGCCAAGATGGCTGGATAAGGGGGAATCAGCCCCAGCATTTT
J: TRBJ1-5
D: NA
size: NA
V: TRBV4-1

CDR3: CASSDPGANQPQHF
DNA: TGTGCCAGCAGTGACCCTGGGGCCAATCAGCCCCAGCATTTT
J: TRBJ1-5
D: NA
size: NA
V: TRBV25-1

CDR3: CASRAGPNYGYTF
DNA: TGTGCCAGCAGGGCAGGGCCGAACTATGGCTACACCTTC
J: TRBJ1-2
D: NA
size: NA
V: TRBV7-9

CDR3: CSVSQASGNTIYF
DNA: TGCAGCGTTTCACAAGCGTCTGGAAACACCATATATTTT
J: TRBJ1-3
D: NA
size: NA
V: TRBV29-1

CDR3: CATKDRGAVSNQPQHF
DNA: TGTGCCACTAAGGACAGGGGCGCGGTGAGCAATCAGCCCCAGCATTTT
J: TRBJ1-5
D: TRBD1
size: NA
V: TRBV15

CDR3: CASSQTGSYTGELFF
DNA: TGCGCCAGCAGCCAAACCGGGAGCTACACCGGGGAGCTGTTTTTT
J: TRBJ2-2
D: NA
size: NA
V: TRBV4-3

CDR3: CASSQATSASGTGELFF
DNA: TGTGCCAGCAGCCAAGCCACTAGCGCGTCAGGCACCGGGGAGCTGTTTTTT
J: TRBJ2-2
D: TRBD2
size: once
V: TRBV4-2

CDR3: CASSKGDLSGNTIYF
DNA: TGTGCCAGCAGTAAGGGGGACCTCTCTGGAAACACCATATATTTT
J: TRBJ1-3
D: NA
size: NA
V: TRBV27

CDR3: CASSIAAGGPGGYTF
DNA: TGTGCCAGTAGTATAGCGGCGGGGGGGCCTGGTGGCTACACCTTC
J: TRBJ1-2
D: NA
size: medium-sized
V: TRBV19

CDR3: CASSPPRGSEAFF
DNA: TGTGCCAGCAGCCCCCCCAGGGGTAGTGAAGCTTTCTTT
J: TRBJ1-1
D: NA
size: NA
V: TRBV7-3

CDR3: CASSVERPYNEQFF
DNA: TGTGCCAGCAGTGTAGAGCGGCCCTACAATGAGCAGTTCTTC
J: TRBJ2-1
D: NA
size: NA
V: TRBV25-1

CDR3: CASSALGSSTDTQYF
DNA: TGTGCCAGCAGCGCACTAGGTTCCAGCACAGATACGCAGTATTTT
J: TRBJ2-3
D: NA
size: NA
V: TRBV9

CDR3: CASSNSGRGDTEAFF
DNA: TGCGCCAGCAGCAACTCCGGTCGGGGGGACACTGAAGCTTTCTTT
J: TRBJ1-1
D: NA
size: once
V: TRBV5-1

CDR3: CASRDSRWTRGGDTQYF
DNA: TGTGCCAGCAGGGACAGCCGATGGACTAGGGGTGGAGATACGCAGTATTTT
J: TRBJ2-3
D: NA
size: NA
V: TRBV7-2

CDR3: CASTRVREKLFF
DNA: TGTGCCAGCACCCGCGTGAGGGAAAAACTGTTTTTT
J: TRBJ1-4
D: NA
size: NA
V: TRBV6-5

CDR3: CASSLRERGVGTDTQYF
DNA: TGTGCCAGCAGCCTACGCGAAAGGGGCGTAGGCACAGATACGCAGTATTTT
J: TRBJ2-3
D: NA
size: NA
V: TRBV27

CDR3: CASSEANGVYEQYF
DNA: TGTGCCAGCAGTGAAGCGAACGGGGTTTACGAGCAGTACTTC
J: TRBJ2-7
D: NA
size: NA
V: TRBV6-1

CDR3: CASSLSAGLNYEQYF
DNA: TGTGCCAGCAGCTTGTCGGCAGGGTTGAACTACGAGCAGTACTTC
J: TRBJ2-7
D: NA
size: NA
V: TRBV5-4

CDR3: CASSFGPSGRNEQFF
DNA: TGCGCCAGCAGCTTTGGCCCCTCAGGGAGGAATGAGCAGTTCTTC
J: TRBJ2-1
D: NA
size: NA
V: TRBV5-1

CDR3: CASSPYGEGTYEQYF
DNA: TGTGCCAGCAGTCCCTATGGGGAGGGTACCTACGAGCAGTACTTC
J: TRBJ2-7
D: TRBD2
size: NA
V: TRBV6-5

CDR3: CARWPVCLAKGEQFF
DNA: TGCGCCCGATGGCCAGTTTGCCTAGCGAAAGGTGAGCAGTTCTTC
J: TRBJ2-1
D: NA
size: NA
V: TRBV23-1

CDR3: CASGYFGRGLSNSPLHF
DNA: TGTGCCAGCGGATACTTCGGTAGGGGATTATCAAATTCACCCCTCCACTTT
J: TRBJ1-6
D: NA
size: NA
V: TRBV27

CDR3: CASSSSANYGYTF
DNA: TGTGCCAGCAGCTCCTCAGCTAACTATGGCTACACCTTC
J: TRBJ1-2
D: NA
size: NA
V: TRBV11-3

CDR3: CASSQGAGGTGNEQFF
DNA: TGTGCCAGCAGCCAAGGGGCGGGAGGTACGGGAAATGAGCAGTTCTTC
J: TRBJ2-1
D: TRBD2
size: NA
V: TRBV4-2

CDR3: CASSFGGMQETQYF
DNA: TGTGCCAGTAGTTTTGGGGGGATGCAAGAGACCCAGTACTTC
J: TRBJ2-5
D: NA
size: NA
V: TRBV19

CDR3: CASNQGADGNTIYF
DNA: TGTGCCAGCAATCAAGGGGCGGATGGAAACACCATATATTTT
J: TRBJ1-3
D: NA
size: few
V: TRBV2

CDR3: CASSFVQGAGEQYF
DNA: TGTGCCAGCAGTTTTGTACAGGGGGCTGGTGAGCAGTACTTC
J: TRBJ2-7
D: TRBD1
size: few
V: TRBV27

CDR3: CASSFNPSTIYF
DNA: TGTGCCAGCAGTTTTAATCCGAGCACCATATATTTT
J: TRBJ1-3
D: NA
size: NA
V: TRBV28

CDR3: CASSPQTTSRDTQYF
DNA: TGTGCCAGCAGCCCCCAGACGACTAGCAGAGATACGCAGTATTTT
J: TRBJ2-3
D: TRBD2
size: NA
V: TRBV7-2

CDR3: CASKQRASYNEQFF
DNA: TGTGCCAGCAAACAGAGGGCGAGCTACAATGAGCAGTTCTTC
J: TRBJ2-1
D: NA
size: NA
V: TRBV7-2

CDR3: CASSSSSGRAGNTQYF
DNA: TGTGCCAGCAGCTCATCTAGCGGGAGGGCCGGAAATACGCAGTATTTT
J: TRBJ2-3
D: TRBD2
size: NA
V: TRBV7-9

CDR3: CASSDLDRSYGYTF
DNA: TGTGCCAGCAGTGATCTAGACAGATCCTATGGCTACACCTTC
J: TRBJ1-2
D: NA
size: NA
V: TRBV27

CDR3: CASSRHSGSGIEQFF
DNA: TGTGCCAGCAGCCGTCATAGCGGGAGTGGGATTGAGCAGTTCTTC
J: TRBJ2-1
D: TRBD2
size: NA
V: TRBV7-9

CDR3: CARQGGRTEAFF
DNA: TGTGCCCGACAGGGGGGTCGGACTGAAGCTTTCTTT
J: TRBJ1-1
D: TRBD1
size: NA
V: TRBV30

CDR3: CASRSGQGSTEAFF
DNA: TGTGCCAGCAGATCCGGACAGGGATCCACTGAAGCTTTCTTT
J: TRBJ1-1
D: TRBD1
size: few
V: TRBV28

CDR3: CASSSRSPGQGADGANVLTF
DNA: TGTGCCAGCTCATCACGATCTCCGGGACAGGGGGCGGATGGGGCCAACGTCCTGACTTTC
J: TRBJ2-6
D: TRBD1
size: NA
V: TRBV18

CDR3: CASSHPGLAGGYEQFF
DNA: TGCGCCAGCAGCCATCCGGGACTAGCGGGAGGATATGAGCAGTTCTTC
J: TRBJ2-1
D: TRBD2
size: NA
V: TRBV4-3

CDR3: CASSPTGGMNTEAFF
DNA: TGTGCCAGCAGCCCCACAGGGGGCATGAACACTGAAGCTTTCTTT
J: TRBJ1-1
D: TRBD1
size: once
V: TRBV7-3

CDR3: CASGPEGAVGNTIYF
DNA: TGTGCCAGCGGCCCCGAGGGGGCGGTTGGAAACACCATATATTTT
J: TRBJ1-3
D: TRBD1
size: NA
V: TRBV9

CDR3: CASSLMLAGNNEQFF
DNA: TGCGCCAGCAGCTTGATGCTAGCGGGTAACAATGAGCAGTTCTTC
J: TRBJ2-1
D: TRBD2
size: NA
V: TRBV5-1

CDR3: CASSIGSGRMNYEQYF
DNA: TGTGCCAGTAGTATAGGTAGCGGGAGAATGAACTACGAGCAGTACTTC
J: TRBJ2-7
D: TRBD2
size: once
V: TRBV19

CDR3: CASSETGGSTEAFF
DNA: TGTGCCAGCTCAGAAACAGGGGGGAGCACTGAAGCTTTCTTT
J: TRBJ1-1
D: TRBD1
size: NA
V: TRBV18

CDR3: CASSNLEGAADTQYF
DNA: TGTGCCAGCTCGAACCTTGAGGGGGCTGCAGATACGCAGTATTTT
J: TRBJ2-3
D: TRBD1
size: NA
V: TRBV18

CDR3: CASSRTGEGTYEQYF
DNA: TGTGCCAGCAGCCGGACAGGGGAAGGGACCTACGAGCAGTACTTC
J: TRBJ2-7
D: TRBD1
size: NA
V: TRBV7-9

CDR3: CASSPRGLRTTTNYGYTF
DNA: TGTGCCAGCAGCCCGCGGGGGTTGCGGACGACAACTAACTATGGCTACACCTTC
J: TRBJ1-2
D: NA
size: NA
V: TRBV27

CDR3: CASSEGLAGYNEQFF
DNA: TGTGCCAGCAGCGAGGGACTAGCGGGTTACAATGAGCAGTTCTTC
J: TRBJ2-1
D: TRBD2
size: NA
V: TRBV5-4

CDR3: CASSYSRDRVFNEQFF
DNA: TGTGCCAGCAGTTACTCCCGGGACAGGGTATTCAATGAGCAGTTCTTC
J: TRBJ2-1
D: TRBD1
size: NA
V: TRBV6-6

CDR3: CASRGTGADTQYF
DNA: TGTGCCAGCAGGGGCACGGGGGCAGATACGCAGTATTTT
J: TRBJ2-3
D: NA
size: once
V: TRBV2

CDR3: CASSQRAGSTYNEQFF
DNA: TGTGCCAGCAGCCAACGGGCGGGTTCAACCTACAATGAGCAGTTCTTC
J: TRBJ2-1
D: NA
size: NA
V: TRBV14

CDR3: CASSVLAGTTGELFF
DNA: TGTGCCAGCAGTGTTCTAGCGGGTACCACCGGGGAGCTGTTTTTT
J: TRBJ2-2
D: TRBD2
size: once
V: TRBV2

CDR3: CASVQDRATDTQYF
DNA: TGTGCTAGTGTTCAGGACAGGGCCACAGATACGCAGTATTTT
J: TRBJ2-3
D: TRBD1
size: NA
V: TRBV12-5

CDR3: CASTRTGVDGELFF
DNA: TGTGCCAGCACCAGAACAGGGGTTGACGGGGAGCTGTTTTTT
J: TRBJ2-2
D: TRBD1
size: once
V: TRBV6-1

CDR3: CASSAGGGGYTF
DNA: TGTGCCAGCAGCGCTGGGGGGGGTGGCTACACCTTC
J: TRBJ1-2
D: NA
size: NA
V: TRBV25-1